Listed below are T cell receptor beta chains from one sample, sequenced in a study of blood T cell repertoires in COVID-19. Data came from immunoSEQ multiplex PCR; TCRdb stores just in-frame clones and leaves some out. This table has over 300,000 clones, 88% appearing once. The sequenced sample consisted of PBMCs or T cells enriched from blood (not recorded which). The receptors originated from a woman in her 30s with acute COVID-19. CDR3s include the opening cysteine and the closing phenylalanine or tryptophan. Each record gives: V gene, D gene, clone size, J gene, CDR3 protein, CDR3 DNA. A D gene is named only where the DNA matches it firmly. Expanded clones get a size class; other rows say once, few or many, or leave the size out.

>TRBV29-1|TRBD2|-|TRBJ2-5
CSVGAGGGAQETQYF
TGCAGCGTTGGGGCCGGCGGGGGGGCCCAAGAGACCCAGTACTTC
>TRBV29-1|-|-|TRBJ2-5
CSVEPEGRETQYF
TGCAGCGTAGAGCCGGAGGGTCGAGAGACCCAGTACTTC
>TRBV20-1|TRBD2|-|TRBJ2-1
CSASRGGYEQFF
TGCAGTGCCAGTCGGGGGGGCTATGAGCAGTTCTTC
>TRBV6-1|-|-|TRBJ2-7
CASSEFQGTYEQYF
TGTGCCAGCAGTGAATTTCAGGGGACCTACGAGCAGTACTTC
>TRBV24-1|-|-|TRBJ1-3
CATSDFGNRRDTIYF
TGTGCCACCAGTGATTTCGGGAATCGCCGAGACACCATATATTTT
>TRBV12-3/TRBV12-4|TRBD1|-|TRBJ1-1
CASWGQENTEAFF
TGTGCCAGCTGGGGACAGGAAAACACTGAAGCTTTCTTT
>TRBV25-1|-|-|TRBJ1-6
CASSDLNSPLHF
TGTGCCAGCAGTGACCTTAATTCACCCCTCCACTTT
>TRBV19|-|-|TRBJ1-4
CASSIAPGEKLFF
TGTGCCAGTAGTATTGCCCCAGGGGAAAAACTGTTTTTT
>TRBV11-1|-|-|TRBJ2-7
CASTRDTLSYEQYF
TGTGCCAGCACCAGGGACACGCTCTCCTACGAGCAGTACTTC
>TRBV9|TRBD2|-|TRBJ2-7
CASSPSGTYEQYF
TGTGCCAGCAGCCCTAGCGGAACTTACGAGCAGTACTTC
>TRBV6-5|TRBD1|-|TRBJ1-2
CASSFTGDYGYTF
TGTGCCAGCAGCTTCACAGGGGACTATGGCTACACCTTC
>TRBV2|-|-|TRBJ1-1
CASSGAGNTEAFF
TGTGCCAGCAGTGGGGCGGGGAACACTGAAGCTTTCTTT
>TRBV18|-|few|TRBJ1-2
CASSPGGGYTF
TGTGCCAGCTCACCAGGGGGCGGCTACACCTTC
>TRBV4-3|-|-|TRBJ1-6
CASSESGVHNNSPLHF
TGCGCCAGCAGCGAATCAGGGGTTCATAATAATTCACCCCTCCACTTT
>TRBV3-1/TRBV3-2|-|-|TRBJ2-3
CAASRGAAPTDTQYF
TGTGCCGCCTCTCGGGGGGCCGCCCCGACAGATACGCAGTATTTT
>TRBV6-5|TRBD2|-|TRBJ2-3
CASSYGGGNTDTQYF
TGTGCCAGCAGTTACGGCGGGGGAAACACAGATACGCAGTATTTT
>TRBV24-1|TRBD2|-|TRBJ2-1
CATSDTTSGGDYNEQFF
TGTGCCACCAGTGATACGACTAGCGGGGGGGATTACAATGAGCAGTTCTTC
>TRBV6-2/TRBV6-3|-|-|TRBJ1-2
CASSSPSNSHGYTF
TGTGCCAGCAGTTCCCCCTCCAACAGCCATGGCTACACCTTC
>TRBV15|-|-|TRBJ2-1
CATSRDGTREQFF
TGTGCCACCAGCAGAGACGGGACTCGAGAGCAGTTCTTC
>TRBV30|TRBD2|-|TRBJ2-7
CAWSARGGYEQYF
TGTGCCTGGAGTGCCCGGGGGGGATACGAGCAGTACTTC
>TRBV10-1|-|many|TRBJ2-6
CASSEGDSGSGANVLTF
TGCGCCAGCAGTGAAGGGGACTCCGGCTCTGGGGCCAACGTCCTGACTTTC
>TRBV5-1|-|-|TRBJ1-4
CASSLAGILVNEKLFF
TGCGCCAGCAGCTTGGCGGGGATTCTGGTAAATGAAAAACTGTTTTTT